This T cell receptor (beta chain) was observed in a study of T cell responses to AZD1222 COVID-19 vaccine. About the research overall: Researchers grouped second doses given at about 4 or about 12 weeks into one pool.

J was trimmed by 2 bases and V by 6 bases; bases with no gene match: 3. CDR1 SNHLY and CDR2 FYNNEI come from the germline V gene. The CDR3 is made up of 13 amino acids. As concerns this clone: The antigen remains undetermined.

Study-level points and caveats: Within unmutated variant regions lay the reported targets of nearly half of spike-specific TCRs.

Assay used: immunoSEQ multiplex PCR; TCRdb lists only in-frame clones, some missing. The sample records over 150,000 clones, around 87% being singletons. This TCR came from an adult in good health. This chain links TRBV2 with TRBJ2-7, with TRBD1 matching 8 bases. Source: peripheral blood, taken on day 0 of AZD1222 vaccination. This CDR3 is CASRPTGAYEQYF. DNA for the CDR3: TGTGCCAGCAGACCGACAGGGGCCTACGAGCAGTACTTC.